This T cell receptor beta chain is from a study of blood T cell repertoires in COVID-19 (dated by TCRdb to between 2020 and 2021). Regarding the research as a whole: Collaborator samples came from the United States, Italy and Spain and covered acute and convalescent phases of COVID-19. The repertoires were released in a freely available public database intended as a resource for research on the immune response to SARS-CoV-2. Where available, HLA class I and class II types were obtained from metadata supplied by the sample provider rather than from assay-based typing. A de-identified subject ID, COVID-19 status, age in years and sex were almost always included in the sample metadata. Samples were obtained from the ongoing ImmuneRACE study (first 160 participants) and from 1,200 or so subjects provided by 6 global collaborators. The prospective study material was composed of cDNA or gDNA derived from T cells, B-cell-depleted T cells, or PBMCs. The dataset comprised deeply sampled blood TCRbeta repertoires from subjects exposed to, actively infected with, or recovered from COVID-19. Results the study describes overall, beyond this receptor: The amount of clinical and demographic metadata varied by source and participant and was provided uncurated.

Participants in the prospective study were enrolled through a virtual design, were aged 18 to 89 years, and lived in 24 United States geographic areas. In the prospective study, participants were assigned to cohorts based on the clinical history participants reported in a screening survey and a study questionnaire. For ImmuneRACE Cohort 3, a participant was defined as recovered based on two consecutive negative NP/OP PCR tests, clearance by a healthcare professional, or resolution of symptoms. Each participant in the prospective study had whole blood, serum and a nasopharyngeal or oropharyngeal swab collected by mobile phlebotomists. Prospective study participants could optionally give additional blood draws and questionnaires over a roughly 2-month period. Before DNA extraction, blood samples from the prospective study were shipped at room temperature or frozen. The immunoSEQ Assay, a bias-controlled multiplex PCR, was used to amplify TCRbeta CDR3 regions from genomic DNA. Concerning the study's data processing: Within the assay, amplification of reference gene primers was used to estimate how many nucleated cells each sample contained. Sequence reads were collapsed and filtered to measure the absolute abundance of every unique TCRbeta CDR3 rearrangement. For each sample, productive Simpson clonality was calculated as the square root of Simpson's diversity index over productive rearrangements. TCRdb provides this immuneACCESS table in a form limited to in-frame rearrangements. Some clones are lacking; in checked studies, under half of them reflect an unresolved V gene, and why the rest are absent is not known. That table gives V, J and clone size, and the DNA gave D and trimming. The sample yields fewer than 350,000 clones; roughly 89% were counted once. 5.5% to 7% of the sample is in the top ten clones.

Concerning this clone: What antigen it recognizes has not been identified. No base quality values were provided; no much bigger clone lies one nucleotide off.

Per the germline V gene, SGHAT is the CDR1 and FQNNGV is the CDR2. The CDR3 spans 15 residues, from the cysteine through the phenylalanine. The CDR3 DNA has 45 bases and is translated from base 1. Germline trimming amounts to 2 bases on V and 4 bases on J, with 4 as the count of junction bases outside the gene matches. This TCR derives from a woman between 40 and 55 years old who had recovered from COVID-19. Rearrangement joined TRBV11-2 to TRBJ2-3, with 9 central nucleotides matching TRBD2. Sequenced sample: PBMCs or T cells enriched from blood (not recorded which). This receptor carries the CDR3 CASSLRQREADTQYF. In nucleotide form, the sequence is TGTGCCAGCAGCTTACGCCAGCGGGAGGCAGATACGCAGTATTTT.